This is a list of T cell receptor beta chains from one sample in a study of cytomegalovirus exposure and HLA in healthy donors. Here immunoSEQ multiplex PCR was the method, and the copy in TCRdb shows in-frame clones only, minus some. This sample has roughly 95,000 clones, with around 82% found just once. Sequenced sample: PBMCs. These receptor sequences come from a man aged 25 to 40 in good health and CMV-seropositive. CDR3s leave out the opening cysteine and the closing phenylalanine or tryptophan.

V: TRBV10-3
J: TRBJ1-4
CDR3: AISESGAANEKLF

V: TRBV28
J: TRBJ1-5
CDR3: ASSEGGRFEAQH

V: TRBV6-1
J: TRBJ1-1
CDR3: ATQVGGNTEAF

V: TRBV29-1
J: TRBJ1-2
CDR3: SVGAQGRDYGYT

V: TRBV5-4
J: TRBJ2-3
CDR3: ASTPLGGRAADTQY

V: TRBV10-3
J: TRBJ2-2
CDR3: AISGQALSSGELF

V: TRBV11-2
J: TRBJ2-1
CDR3: ASSLVTSGPYNEQF

V: TRBV7-2
J: TRBJ2-2
CDR3: ASSKTPTGYTGELF

V: TRBV7-9
J: TRBJ2-1
CDR3: ASSSSPSYNEQF

V: TRBV21-1
J: TRBJ2-1
CDR3: ASSKDLLAGGPDEQF

V: TRBV28
J: TRBJ2-5
CDR3: ASTPPAGVETQY

V: TRBV5-1
J: TRBJ2-7
CDR3: ASSYPEQGYEQY

V: TRBV5-1
J: TRBJ2-1
CDR3: ASRPSGASHEQF

V: TRBV29-1
J: TRBJ1-1
CDR3: SGGRGQINTEAF

V: TRBV27
J: TRBJ2-7
CDR3: ASSLPGTGVYEQY

V: TRBV28
J: TRBJ1-2
CDR3: ASSWEGTGRGYT

V: TRBV7-2
J: TRBJ1-2
CDR3: ASKMGPRFDYT

V: TRBV28
J: TRBJ2-6
CDR3: ASSELLISGANVLT

V: TRBV2
J: TRBJ2-5
CDR3: ASSEPPTGRAQETQY

V: TRBV4-3
J: TRBJ2-1
CDR3: ASSQEMTTSGSRRVGNEQF

V: TRBV6-5
J: TRBJ1-5
CDR3: ASSSGGNQPQH

V: TRBV9
J: TRBJ2-3
CDR3: ASSVGLAMARGADTQY

V: TRBV27
J: TRBJ1-1
CDR3: ASRPLTTGWDTEAF

V: TRBV18
J: TRBJ2-5
CDR3: ASSPPQGWVQETQY

V: TRBV6-6
J: TRBJ2-1
CDR3: ASSYLGQGAKNEQF

V: TRBV28
J: TRBJ1-2
CDR3: ASSSLGGSINSNYGYT

V: TRBV5-6
J: TRBJ2-1
CDR3: ASSLAGGEQF

V: TRBV30
J: TRBJ1-5
CDR3: AWGTGVSNQPQH

V: TRBV10-2
J: TRBJ2-2
CDR3: AGRVGAGELF

V: TRBV28
J: TRBJ2-2
CDR3: ASSEFTGELF

V: TRBV28
J: TRBJ1-6
CDR3: ASRPEDSPLH

V: TRBV25-1
J: TRBJ2-7
CDR3: ASRKDSSYEQY

V: TRBV2
J: TRBJ1-6
CDR3: ASSPGTGSYNSPLH

V: TRBV11-2
J: TRBJ1-1
CDR3: ASSLSAAVMNTEAF

V: TRBV6-5
J: TRBJ1-4
CDR3: ASSNWGQGNEKLF

V: TRBV5-4
J: TRBJ1-1
CDR3: ASSLADSTEAF

V: TRBV5-1
J: NA
CDR3: ASSSEPGQISYEQY

V: TRBV13
J: TRBJ2-2
CDR3: ASSSGLAGREGELF

V: TRBV7-9
J: TRBJ2-7
CDR3: ASSLKSRQGSYEQY

V: TRBV5-1
J: TRBJ2-7
CDR3: ASSLVSVTGQSYEQY

V: TRBV25-1
J: TRBJ2-5
CDR3: ASSLSGSGETQY

V: TRBV7-2
J: TRBJ2-3
CDR3: ASSLGLAGYTDTQY

V: TRBV5-4
J: TRBJ2-1
CDR3: ASSLGASGSYNEQF

V: TRBV28
J: TRBJ2-2
CDR3: ASSSTSGFPGELF

V: TRBV2
J: TRBJ2-4
CDR3: ASSDGSKNIQY